This paragraph reports one T cell receptor beta chain. What it binds is unknown. Repertoires were generated with immunoSEQ multiplex PCR, while TCRdb's copy carries only in-frame clones and drops some. Of 75,000 to 100,000 clones listed, 70% to 85% were seen once; the top ten hold roughly 5%. The source of the sample is a study of OX40 agonist ivuxolimab in advanced cancers. Across the study: Of mixed ages from about 23 to 85 and averaging about 56 years, the group was just under 85% male. Notes on the study in general: Averaging showed that CD8+ T cells had more expanded clones than CD4+ did.

This receptor was taken from an adult with an advanced solid tumor such as melanoma, head and neck, liver or kidney cancer. The source material was CD4+ or CD8+ T cells sorted from blood, sampled in a trial of the OX40 agonist ivuxolimab.

The CDR3 spells CASSYSQRNNQPQHF. The DNA for the CDR3 is TGTGCCAGCAGTTACTCACAGAGAAATAATCAGCCCCAGCATTTT. The genes are TRBV6-5 and TRBJ1-5; D is undetermined. Germline V gene lookup returns CDR1 MNHEY and CDR2 SVGAGI. The CDR3 runs to 15 residues. V was cut by 0 bases and J by 4 bases, with 10 bases left in between.